What follows are 32 T cell receptor beta chains derived from one specimen sequenced in a study of T cell responses to AZD1222 COVID-19 vaccine. The repertoire was sequenced with immunoSEQ multiplex PCR; TCRdb's copy has only in-frame clones and lacks some. The sample yields some 100,000 clones, 65% to 90% seen once. The material sequenced was peripheral blood, taken on day 0 of AZD1222 vaccination. The receptor set was obtained from an adult in good health.

V is TRBV7-2 and J is TRBJ2-7, with D unclear. CDR3 length: 13 residues. The germline V gene encodes CDR1 SGHTA and CDR2 FQGNSA. The V gene lost 3 bases and the J gene lost 3 bases, with 9 bases spanning the gap. The CDR3 DNA reads TGTGCCAGCAGCTTCAACAGAAACTACGAGCAGTACTTC. Translating gives CASSFNRNYEQYF.

The J gene is TRBJ2-2, the V gene TRBV5-1; 10 nucleotides agree with TRBD2. CDR1 SGHRS and CDR2 YFSETQ come from the germline V gene. CDR3 length: 16 residues. The ends lost 6 bases at V and 3 bases at J; junction bases unmatched: 8. Written as DNA, the CDR3 is TGCGCCAGCAAGATAGCGGGAGGTGGGGACACCGGGGAGCTGTTTTTT. Its translation is CASKIAGGGDTGELFF.

This clone was observed once. The chain joins TRBV7-2 to TRBJ2-3; 9 bases agree with TRBD2. CDR1 and CDR2 from the germline V gene are SGHTA and FQGNSA. Trimming cost V 6 bases and J 7 bases; bases outside gene matches: 17. This CDR3 contains 17 residues. The CDR3 spells CASSSYAGGLIGNTQYF. The CDR3 nucleotides are TGTGCCAGCAGTTCTTACGCGGGAGGGCTCATAGGGAATACGCAGTATTTT.

The V and J genes are TRBV28 and TRBJ1-5; D is perhaps TRBD1 (5 bases). Germline assignment: CDR1 MDHEN and CDR2 SYDVKM. V was clipped by 2 bases and J by 9 bases, with 14 bases between them. The CDR3 extends over 14 amino acids. CDR3 residues: CASSLPRGQGPQHF. CDR3 sequence (DNA): TGTGCCAGCAGTTTACCTAGGGGCCAGGGGCCCCAGCATTTT.

The CDR3 reads CASSLNAGGRETQYF. Here the CDR3 DNA reads TGTGCCAGCAGCTTAAATGCGGGGGGCCGAGAGACCCAGTACTTC. The chain is built from TRBV7-2 and TRBJ2-5, with 8 bases matching TRBD2. Losses at the gene ends were 2 bases for V and 4 bases for J; bases not matched to a gene: 6. The germline V gene has CDR1 SGHTA and CDR2 FQGNSA. This CDR3 contains 15 residues. Combining the CDR3 with reference TRBV7-2 and TRBJ2-5 gives the whole variable domain GAGVSQSPSNKVTEKGKDVELRCDPISGHTALYWYRQSLGQGLEFLIYFQGNSAPDKSGLPSDRFSAERTGGSVSTLTIQRTQQEDSAVYLCASSLNAGGRETQYFGPGTRLLVL.

This clone was seen a single time. The chain links TRBV5-1 to TRBJ1-1; 11 nucleotides line up with TRBD1. The length of the CDR3 is 15 residues. Germline V gene sequence: CDR1 SGHRS, CDR2 YFSETQ. V trimming: 4 bases; J trimming: 7 bases; junction bases outside the gene matches: 9. The CDR3 DNA reads TGCGCCAGCAGCCTCGGGACAGGGGGGTTTAATGAAGCTTTCTTT. The encoded protein is CASSLGTGGFNEAFF.

This chain connects TRBV7-2 to TRBJ1-2, with 7 bases identical to TRBD1. CDR1 SGHTA and CDR2 FQGNSA come from the germline V gene. J was trimmed by 4 bases and V by 5 bases; bases with no gene match: 7. The CDR3 covers 14 residues. CDR3 sequence reads: CASSPAGTAYGYTF. CDR3 bases: TGTGCCAGCAGCCCAGCCGGGACAGCCTATGGCTACACCTTC. The full variable domain, with the rest looked up from reference TRBV7-2 and TRBJ1-2, is GAGVSQSPSNKVTEKGKDVELRCDPISGHTALYWYRQSLGQGLEFLIYFQGNSAPDKSGLPSDRFSAERTGGSVSTLTIQRTQQEDSAVYLCASSPAGTAYGYTFGSGTRLTVV.

V is TRBV10-3 and J is TRBJ1-4; D is possibly TRBD1 (5 bases). CDR3 length: 17 residues. V lost 0 bases and J lost 3, with 14 bases in between. Looked up from germline, CDR1 is ENHRY and CDR2 is SYGVKD. CDR3 bases: TGTGCCATCAGTGAGTCGAAGGGGCTGGGGTCTAATGAAAAACTGTTTTTT. Its protein is CAISESKGLGSNEKLFF.

This rearrangement joins TRBV3-1 (or the pseudogene TRBV3-2) to TRBJ2-7, with D maybe TRBD2 (6 bases). V was pared by 2 bases and J by 2 bases, with 10 bases between. Germline values: CDR1 LGHDT, CDR2 YNNKEL (reference sequence). This CDR3 contains 14 residues. The CDR3 DNA follows: TGTGCCAGCAGCCAACGGACTACTACCTACGAGCAGTACTTC. Its translation: CASSQRTTTYEQYF.

This rearrangement joins TRBV7-2 to TRBJ2-5; 7 bases match TRBD1. V shed 2 bases and J 3 bases; nucleotides not matched to a gene: 0. This CDR3 region has 13 residues. CDR1 SGHTA and CDR2 FQGNSA come from the germline V gene. The CDR3 DNA sequence: TGTGCCAGCAGCTTACAGGGGGAAGAGACCCAGTACTTC. Amino acid sequence: CASSLQGEETQYF. The whole variable domain, filled in from reference TRBV7-2 and TRBJ2-5, reads GAGVSQSPSNKVTEKGKDVELRCDPISGHTALYWYRQSLGQGLEFLIYFQGNSAPDKSGLPSDRFSAERTGGSVSTLTIQRTQQEDSAVYLCASSLQGEETQYFGPGTRLLVL.

This chain links TRBV7-9 with TRBJ2-7; unclear D gene. Trimming removed 5 bases from V and 4 bases from J, with 12 bases in between. Germline V lookup: CDR1 SEHNR, CDR2 FQNEAQ (reference sequence). The CDR3 runs 13 residues. CDR3: CASSPLGRYEQYF. CDR3 bases: TGTGCCAGCAGCCCCCTAGGCCGATACGAGCAGTACTTC.

V and J are TRBV19 and TRBJ2-7; possibly TRBD1 or TRBD2 for D (5 bases each). This CDR3 region has 11 residues. The germline V gene encodes CDR1 LNHDA and CDR2 SQIVND (reference sequence). V was cut by 3 bases and J by 8 bases, with 8 bases left in between. The chain's CDR3 is CASSIGDQQYF. The CDR3 bases are TGTGCCAGTAGTATCGGGGACCAGCAGTACTTC.

This clone was seen repeatedly, ten times or more. The genes are TRBV4-2 and TRBJ2-1, with D perhaps assigned TRBD1 or TRBD2 (5 bases each). V lost 0 bases and J 6 bases, leaving 12 bases between the germline ends. The CDR3 is 15 amino acids. Germline V gives CDR1 LGHNA, CDR2 YNFKEQ. CDR3 sequence (DNA): TGTGCCAGCAGCCAAGATCACCGTGGGGGCAATGAGCAGTTCTTC. Its protein product is CASSQDHRGGNEQFF.

This clone was picked up one time. V is TRBV7-2 and J is TRBJ1-5; 7 bases fit TRBD1. Germline values: CDR1 SGHTA, CDR2 FQGNSA. This CDR3 has 13 amino acids. The V and J ends lost 5 bases and 7 bases, in that order; junction bases with no gene match: 5. Here the CDR3 DNA reads TGTGCCAGCAGCGCGAGAGGGGGCCAGCCCCAGCATTTT. Protein: CASSARGGQPQHF.

In its sample, this clone was seen a few times. The chain uses TRBV19 and TRBJ1-2, with D maybe TRBD1 (5 bases). The CDR3 covers 13 residues. Looked up from germline, CDR1 is LNHDA and CDR2 is SQIVND (reference sequence). Trimming took 4 bases from V and 4 from J, leaving 10 bases between them. DNA of the CDR3: TGTGCCAGTAGTACCCCGGGGCTCTATGGCTACACCTTC. This sequence encodes CASSTPGLYGYTF.

The chain employs TRBV11-3 and TRBJ2-2; 10 bases line up with TRBD1. The CDR3 is made up of 15 amino acids. Germline V CDR1 and CDR2: SGHNT, YENEEA. After removal of 5 bases from V and 3 bases from J, the junction contained 3 bases not matched to a gene. CDR3 sequence reads: CASSRQGAHTGELFF. In nucleotides, the CDR3 is TGTGCCAGCAGCCGACAGGGGGCCCACACCGGGGAGCTGTTTTTT.

The rearrangement links TRBV11-2 to TRBJ2-7, with D possibly matching TRBD2 (6 bases). The CDR3 length is 15 residues. Germline CDR1 SGHAT, CDR2 FQNNGV. Trimming left V 2 bases short and J 2 bases short, with 13 bases between. CDR3 DNA sequence: TGTGCCAGCAGCTTAAGGAGCGGAGGGACCTACGAGCAGTACTTC. It translates to CASSLRSGGTYEQYF.

This clone has just a few counts. The chain employs TRBV14 and TRBJ2-3; 15 nucleotides match TRBD2. In germline, CDR1 is SGHDN, CDR2 FVKESK. V was pared by 0 bases and J by 2 bases, with 9 bases of the junction left unmatched. This CDR3 region has 20 residues. This CDR3 is CASSQEALGLAGGHTDTQYF. Here the CDR3 DNA reads TGTGCCAGCAGCCAAGAAGCCCTGGGACTAGCGGGGGGTCACACAGATACGCAGTATTTT.

This sequence joins TRBV2 and TRBJ2-7, with no clear D. From germline, CDR1 is SNHLY and CDR2 FYNNEI. The V gene lost 2 bases and the J gene lost 4 bases, with 12 bases spanning the gap. There are 14 residues in the CDR3. CDR3 in DNA: TGTGCCAGCAGTGAATCCGTGGGCGAGTACGAGCAGTACTTC. Protein sequence: CASSESVGEYEQYF.

V and J are TRBV28 and TRBJ1-2, with D uncertain. The V and J ends lost 7 bases and 8 bases respectively, with 17 bases between them. CDR1 and CDR2 from the germline V gene are MDHEN and SYDVKM. This CDR3 spans 13 amino acids. This CDR3 is CASNPRDRAGYTF. CDR3 bases: TGTGCCAGCAATCCAAGGGATAGGGCCGGCTACACCTTC.

This rearrangement joins TRBV3-1 (or the pseudogene TRBV3-2) to TRBJ1-5; a possible D gene is TRBD1 (5 bases). Germline values: CDR1 LGHDT, CDR2 YNNKEL (reference sequence). The CDR3 is made up of 13 amino acids. V lost 3 bases and J lost 4, with 7 bases in between. CDR3: CASSQGDNQPQHF. The DNA of the CDR3 is TGTGCCAGCAGCCAGGGGGATAATCAGCCCCAGCATTTT.

V usage is TRBV6-4 and J usage is TRBJ2-1; maybe TRBD1 (6 bases). V lost 0 bases and J 7 bases, leaving 7 bases between the germline ends. The CDR3 has 13 residues. The germline V gene encodes CDR1 MRHNA and CDR2 SNTAGT. CDR3 coding DNA: TGTGCCAGCAGTGACTCCAGGGGTAATGAGCAGTTCTTC. Its translation is CASSDSRGNEQFF.

This clone was seen just once. The chain employs TRBV5-4 and TRBJ1-1; tentative D call: TRBD1 (5 bases). The CDR3 has 15 residues. Trimming removed 4 bases from V and 3 bases from J, with 16 bases in between. Germline V CDR1 and CDR2: SGHNT, YYREEE (reference sequence). DNA for the CDR3: TGTGCCAGCAGCCCGGCCTCAGGCAGGGACACTGAAGCTTTCTTT. This codes for CASSPASGRDTEAFF.

The chain employs TRBV28 and TRBJ1-5; 8 bases fit TRBD1. Germline V lookup: CDR1 MDHEN, CDR2 SYDVKM. Unmatched junction bases numbered 10, after V lost 6 bases and J lost 6 bases. The CDR3 runs 15 residues. Written as DNA, the CDR3 is TGTGCCAGCAGCCCACAACAGGGGGGGAGTCAGCCCCAGCATTTT. This sequence encodes CASSPQQGGSQPQHF.

The genes are TRBV6-1 and TRBJ2-7; D gene unclear. The V gene's germline CDR1 is MNHNS and CDR2 SASEGT. V was trimmed by 2 bases and J by 1 base, leaving 9 bases between them. The CDR3 length is 14 residues. CDR3 sequence: CASSEPPGSYEQYF. CDR3 bases: TGTGCCAGCAGTGAACCTCCAGGTTCCTACGAGCAGTACTTC.

This chain uses TRBV28 with TRBJ1-6; D is unresolved. Germline-derived CDR1 and CDR2 are MDHEN and SYDVKM. This CDR3 region has 14 residues. Trimming left V 3 bases short and J 6 bases short, with 9 bases between. CDR3 residues: CASSLVVGNSPLHF. The CDR3 DNA reads TGTGCCAGCAGTTTGGTGGTTGGTAATTCACCCCTCCACTTT.

The V gene is TRBV25-1, the J gene TRBJ1-4; perhaps TRBD1 as D (6 bases). Germline CDR1 MGHDK, CDR2 SYGVNS. The CDR3 runs to 14 residues. V shed 5 bases and J shed 7 bases, with 14 bases lying between them. In nucleotides, the CDR3 is TGTGCCAGCAGTATTGGGGGGCTTAGTGAAAAACTGTTTTTT. Its translation: CASSIGGLSEKLFF.

The chain joins TRBV12-3 or TRBV12-4 to TRBJ2-7; D remains unclear. Trimming took off 3 bases at V and 3 bases at J, with 3 bases between the two ends. The CDR3 spans 11 residues. CDR3 coding DNA: TGTGCCAGCAGTTTGGGCTACGAGCAGTACTTC. Translation: CASSLGYEQYF.

This clone was seen more than once but under ten times. The rearrangement links TRBV18 to TRBJ2-7; either TRBD1 or TRBD2 may fit D (6 bases each). CDR3 length: 14 amino acids. Trimming removed 1 base at V and 5 bases at J, with 12 bases between. CDR1 and CDR2 from the germline V gene are KGHSH and LQKENI. Here the CDR3 reads CASSPRSGEDEQYF. The CDR3 DNA follows: TGTGCCAGCTCACCACGCTCAGGGGAGGACGAGCAGTACTTC.

The chain couples TRBV5-1 to TRBJ2-7, with 8 nucleotides matching TRBD1. This CDR3 region has 15 residues. Germline V CDR1 and CDR2: SGHRS, YFSETQ. V shed 0 bases and J 7 bases; nucleotides not matched to a gene: 9. The CDR3 DNA reads TGCGCCAGCAGCTTGGCTCAGGGGGCCACGATGGAGCAGTACTTC. Translating gives CASSLAQGATMEQYF.

J is TRBJ1-1 and V is TRBV29-1, with D hard to call. The CDR3 is 12 amino acids. V shed 4 bases and J shed 2 bases, with 8 bases lying between them. Germline V gene lookup returns CDR1 SQVTM and CDR2 ANQGSEA. CDR3 loop: CSVGVINTEAFF. DNA of the CDR3: TGCAGCGTTGGAGTGATTAACACTGAAGCTTTCTTT.

The chain carries TRBV6-1 and TRBJ2-1, with D unclear. This CDR3 is built from 14 residues. V was shortened by 4 bases and J by 8 bases, with 15 bases between the two germline ends. The germline V gene has CDR1 MNHNS and CDR2 SASEGT. The CDR3 sequence: CASSAVLGYDEQFF. The CDR3 nucleotides read TGTGCCAGCAGTGCCGTCCTAGGCTATGATGAGCAGTTCTTC.